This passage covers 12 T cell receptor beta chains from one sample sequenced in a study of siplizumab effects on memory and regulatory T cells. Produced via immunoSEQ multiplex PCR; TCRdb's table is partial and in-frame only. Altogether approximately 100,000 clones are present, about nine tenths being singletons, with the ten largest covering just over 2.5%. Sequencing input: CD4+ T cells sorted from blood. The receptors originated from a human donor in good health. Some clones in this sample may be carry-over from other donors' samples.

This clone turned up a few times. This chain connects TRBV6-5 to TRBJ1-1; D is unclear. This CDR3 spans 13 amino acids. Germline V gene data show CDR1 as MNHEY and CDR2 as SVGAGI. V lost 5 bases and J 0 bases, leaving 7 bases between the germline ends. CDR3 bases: TGTGCCAGCAGTAGGAAGGTGAACACTGAAGCTTTCTTT. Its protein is CASSRKVNTEAFF.

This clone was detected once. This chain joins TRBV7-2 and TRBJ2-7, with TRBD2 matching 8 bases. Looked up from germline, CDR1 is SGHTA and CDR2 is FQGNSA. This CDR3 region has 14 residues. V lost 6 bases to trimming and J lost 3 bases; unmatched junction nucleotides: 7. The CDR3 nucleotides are TGTGCCAGCAGGCCAAGCGGGAGTAGCTACGAGCAGTACTTC. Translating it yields CASRPSGSSYEQYF.

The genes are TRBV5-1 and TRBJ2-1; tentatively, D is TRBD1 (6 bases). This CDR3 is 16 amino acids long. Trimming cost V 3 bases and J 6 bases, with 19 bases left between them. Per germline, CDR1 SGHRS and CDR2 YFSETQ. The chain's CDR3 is CASSSRGTLTPNEQFF. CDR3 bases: TGCGCCAGCAGCTCTCGAGGGACACTAACCCCCAATGAGCAGTTCTTC.

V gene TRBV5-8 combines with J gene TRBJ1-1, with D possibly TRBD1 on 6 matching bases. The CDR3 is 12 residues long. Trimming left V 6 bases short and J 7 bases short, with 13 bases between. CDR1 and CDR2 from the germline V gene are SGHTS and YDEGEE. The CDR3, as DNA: TGTGCCAGCACGATGTACAGGGTTGAAGCTTTCTTT. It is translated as CASTMYRVEAFF.

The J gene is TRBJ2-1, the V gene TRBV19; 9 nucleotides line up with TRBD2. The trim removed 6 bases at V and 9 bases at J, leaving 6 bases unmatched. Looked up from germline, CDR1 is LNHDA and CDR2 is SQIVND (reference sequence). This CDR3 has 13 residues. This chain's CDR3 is CASSSGRIGEQFF. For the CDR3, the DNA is TGTGCCAGTAGCAGCGGGAGGATAGGTGAGCAGTTCTTC.

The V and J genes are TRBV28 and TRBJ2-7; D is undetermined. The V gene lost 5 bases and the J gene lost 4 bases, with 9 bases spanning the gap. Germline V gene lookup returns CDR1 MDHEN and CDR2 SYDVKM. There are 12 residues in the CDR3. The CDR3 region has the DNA TGTGCCAGCAGTCTTAGTAGATACGAGCAGTACTTC. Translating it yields CASSLSRYEQYF.

The CDR3 DNA reads TGTGCCAGCAGCTTGGGACAGGAGACAGATACGCAGTATTTT. Translated, it gives CASSLGQETDTQYF. V usage is TRBV5-4 and J usage is TRBJ2-3; maybe TRBD1 (6 bases). This CDR3 is 14 amino acids long. Germline CDR1 is SGHNT and CDR2 is YYREEE (reference sequence). The germline V and J ends were trimmed by 0 bases and 3 bases, with 8 bases remaining between them.

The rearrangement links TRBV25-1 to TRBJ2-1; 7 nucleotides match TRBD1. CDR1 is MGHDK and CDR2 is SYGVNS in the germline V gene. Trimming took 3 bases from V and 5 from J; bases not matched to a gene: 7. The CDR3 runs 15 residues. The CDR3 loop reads CASSDRQGNHNEQFF. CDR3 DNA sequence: TGTGCCAGCAGTGATCGACAGGGTAACCACAATGAGCAGTTCTTC.

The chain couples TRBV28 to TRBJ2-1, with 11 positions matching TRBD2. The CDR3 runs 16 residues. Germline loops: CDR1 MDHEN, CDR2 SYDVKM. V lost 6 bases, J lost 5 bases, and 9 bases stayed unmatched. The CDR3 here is CASSLLTSGDDNEQFF. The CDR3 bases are TGTGCCAGCAGCCTACTGACTAGCGGGGACGACAATGAGCAGTTCTTC.

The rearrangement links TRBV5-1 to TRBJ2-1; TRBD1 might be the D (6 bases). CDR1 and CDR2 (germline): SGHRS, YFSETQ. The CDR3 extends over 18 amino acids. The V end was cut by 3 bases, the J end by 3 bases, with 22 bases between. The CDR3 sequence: CASSSTPKAGTIYNEQFF. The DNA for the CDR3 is TGCGCCAGCAGCTCCACGCCTAAAGCCGGGACAATCTACAATGAGCAGTTCTTC.

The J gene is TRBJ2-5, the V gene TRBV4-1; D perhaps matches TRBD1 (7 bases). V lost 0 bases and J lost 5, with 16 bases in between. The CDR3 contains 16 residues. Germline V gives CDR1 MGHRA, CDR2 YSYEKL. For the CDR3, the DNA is TGCGCCAGCAGCCAAGACCGGGCAGGGGGGCGGGAGACCCAGTACTTC. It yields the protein CASSQDRAGGRETQYF.

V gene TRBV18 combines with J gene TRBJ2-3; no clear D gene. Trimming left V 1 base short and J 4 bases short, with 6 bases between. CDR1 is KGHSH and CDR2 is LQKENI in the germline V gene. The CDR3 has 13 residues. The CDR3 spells CASSPLRSDTQYF. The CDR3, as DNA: TGTGCCAGCTCACCACTTCGCTCAGATACGCAGTATTTT. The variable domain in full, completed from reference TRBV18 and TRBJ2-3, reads NAGVMQNPRHLVRRRGQEARLRCSPMKGHSHVYWYRQLPEEGLKFMVYLQKENIIDESGMPKERFSAEFPKEGPSILRIQQVVRGDSAAYFCASSPLRSDTQYFGPGTRLTVL.